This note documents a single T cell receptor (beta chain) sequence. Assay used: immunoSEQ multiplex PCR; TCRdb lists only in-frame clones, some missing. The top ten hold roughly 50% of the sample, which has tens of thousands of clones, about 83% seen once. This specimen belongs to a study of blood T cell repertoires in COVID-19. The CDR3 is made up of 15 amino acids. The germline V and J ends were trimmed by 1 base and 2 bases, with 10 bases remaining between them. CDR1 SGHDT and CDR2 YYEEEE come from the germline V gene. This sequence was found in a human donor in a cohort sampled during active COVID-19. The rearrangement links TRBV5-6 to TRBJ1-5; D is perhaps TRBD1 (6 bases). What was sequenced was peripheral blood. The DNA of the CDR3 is TGTGCCAGCAGCTTGCTAAACAGGGGCAATCAGCCCCAGCATTTT. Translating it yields CASSLLNRGNQPQHF.